The source of this T cell receptor (beta chain) is a study of T cells in Graves' hyperthyroidism and ophthalmopathy. Using RNA transcripts as the source, TCR beta CDR3 regions were amplified. TCR CDR3 regions were first amplified by RT-PCR with HTBI primers. One entry per CDR3 protein results from TCRdb running MiXCR on the multiplex PCR reads. This table holds some 580,000 distinct CDR3 sequences, roughly 16% found once. Overall study results and limits: Also found in blood were most expanded thyroid clonotypes above 0.001. Researchers report that a 13 V-J model separated ophthalmopathy from stable hyperthyroidism. Ophthalmopathy was predicted by the model a median of roughly 6.6 months ahead of onset.

Germline CDR1 is DFQATT and CDR2 is SNEGSKA (reference sequence). The CDR3 length is 15 residues. Deletions cut 0 bases from V and 2 bases from J, with 12 bases between. In its sample, this clonotype was seen many times. Its antigen is unknown. This TCR was recovered from a woman aged 40-49 years with Graves' ophthalmopathy. The chain uses TRBV20-1 and TRBJ2-3, with D unresolved. Sequencing was done on a sample of blood. CDR3 loop: CSARDRTHPTDTQYF. The CDR3 bases are TGCAGTGCTAGAGATCGGACCCACCCCACAGATACGCAGTATTTT.